The sequence of this TCR beta chain was determined in a study of shared clonotypes between healthy human individuals. The CDR3 covers 15 residues. V shed 1 base and J 8 bases; nucleotides not matched to a gene: 9. The germline CDR1 and CDR2 sequences are SGHTA and FQGNSA. Original processing methods: Junction-only immunoSEQ sequences carried no quality scores, so filtering differed. TCRdb's table, derived via immunoSEQ multiplex PCR, lists solely in-frame clones and lacks some. D and trimming were read from the DNA, whereas the V and J calls and clone size are those reported in that table. The sample contains about 2.4 million clones, around 94% of which appear only once. This clone was counted a single time.

Input material: naive CD4+ T cells sorted from blood. Subset: CD45RA+ positively selected. The rearrangement joins TRBV7-2 to TRBJ1-2; 8 nucleotides match TRBD1. The clonotype comes from a man aged 18 to 35 in good health. The CDR3: CASSLVHGTGKGYTF. The DNA of the CDR3 is TGTGCCAGCAGCTTAGTACACGGGACAGGCAAGGGCTACACCTTC.